This TCR beta chain comes out of a study of identical twins. V shed 2 bases, J shed 0 bases, and the junction held 2 bases outside the gene matches. The CDR3 runs to 15 residues. Per germline, CDR1 KGHSH and CDR2 LQKENI. TCRdb called the 5' RACE reads again in MiXCR, with one record for every CDR3 protein. The sample holds 750,000 to 950,000 distinct CDR3 sequences; over 9% are singletons and the top ten take 1.5% to 2%. The same sample was also used in a study of yellow fever vaccine responses in identical twins.

The chain is built from TRBV18 and TRBJ2-3, with 7 nucleotides matching TRBD1. The sample was PBMCs. The receptor's source is a woman under 30 in good health. CDR3 coding DNA: TGTGCCAGCTCACCAGAGGACAGGAGCACAGATACGCAGTATTTT. Its protein product is CASSPEDRSTDTQYF.